This T cell receptor (beta chain) was observed in a study of blood T cells in healthy people across ages. The CDR3 loop spans 16 amino acids. Germline V gene data show CDR1 as LGHNA and CDR2 as YNFKEQ. V lost 1 base and J 6 bases, leaving 15 bases between the germline ends. Alongside a J-beta primer mix, a sample-barcoded 5' primer served in a second PCR lasting roughly 7 to 11 cycles. A single record per CDR3 protein comes from TCRdb applying MiXCR to the 5' RACE reads. The sample includes about 1.4 million distinct CDR3 sequences, approximately 60% of them seen just once. This clonotype was obtained from a young man in good health. The material sequenced was blood. This sequence joins TRBV4-2 and TRBJ1-4; tentative D call: TRBD1 (5 bases). The CDR3 protein is CASSQAGGIRHEKLFF. CDR3 nucleotide sequence: TGTGCCAGCAGCCAAGCTGGGGGGATACGCCATGAAAAACTGTTTTTT.